Each of the 27 T cell receptor beta chains below was sequenced from the same sample in a study of OX40 agonist ivuxolimab in advanced cancers. Here immunoSEQ multiplex PCR was the method, and the copy in TCRdb shows in-frame clones only, minus some. This repertoire shows around 62,000 clones, over 75% found once; its top ten account for 0.38%. The material sequenced was CD4+ or CD8+ T cells sorted from blood, taken in a trial of the OX40 agonist ivuxolimab. The receptors here all came from an adult with an advanced solid tumor such as melanoma, head and neck, liver or kidney cancer.

The chain carries TRBV7-3 and TRBJ2-2; 9 bases line up with TRBD2. The CDR3 consists of 16 residues. Germline V CDR1 and CDR2: SGHTA, FQGTGA. Losses at the gene ends were 3 bases for V and 7 bases for J; bases not matched to a gene: 9. The CDR3 DNA reads as TGTGCCAGCAGCTTGAGCGGGGGGTCCGCCGGCGGGGAGCTGTTTTTT. Translation gives CASSLSGGSAGGELFF.

The J gene is TRBJ1-1, the V gene TRBV7-9; D remains ambiguous. The CDR3 is 14 amino acids. Per the germline V gene, CDR1 is SEHNR and CDR2 is FQNEAQ (reference sequence). V was clipped by 5 bases and J by 2 bases, with 12 bases between them. CDR3 nucleotide sequence: TGTGCCAGCAGCCAGATGGGGAGCAACACTGAAGCTTTCTTT. Its protein is CASSQMGSNTEAFF.

This chain links TRBV5-6 with TRBJ1-6, with TRBD1 matching 9 bases. This CDR3 region has 16 residues. The germline CDR1 and CDR2 sequences are SGHDT and YYEEEE. V trimming: 3 bases; J trimming: 4 bases; junction bases outside the gene matches: 5. This CDR3 is CASSYGGQGYNSPLHF. CDR3 DNA: TGTGCCAGCAGCTACGGGGGACAGGGATATAATTCACCCCTCCACTTT. The whole variable domain, filled in from reference TRBV5-6 and TRBJ1-6, reads DAGVTQSPTHLIKTRGQQVTLRCSPKSGHDTVSWYQQALGQGPQFIFQYYEEEERQRGNFPDRFSGHQFPNYSSELNVNALLLGDSALYLCASSYGGQGYNSPLHFGNGTRLTVT.

This chain uses TRBV7-8 with TRBJ2-2, with 7 bases aligning to TRBD2. CDR3 length: 16 residues. Germline V gene lookup returns CDR1 SGHVS and CDR2 FQNEAQ. The V segment lost 0 bases and the J segment 0 bases; nucleotides outside the gene matches: 1. The CDR3 DNA reads as TGTGCCAGCAGCTTAGCGGCGGGGGCGAACACCGGGGAGCTGTTTTTT. This encodes CASSLAAGANTGELFF.

The V and J genes are TRBV5-1 and TRBJ2-1; D is ambiguous. The CDR3 covers 15 residues. Germline CDR1 reads SGHRS; CDR2 reads YFSETQ. V lost 4 bases to trimming and J lost 0 bases, with 11 bases between them. The CDR3 protein is CASSASSNSYNEQFF. CDR3 DNA sequence: TGCGCCAGCAGCGCGAGCAGTAACTCCTACAATGAGCAGTTCTTC.

The chain recombines TRBV7-7 with TRBJ2-1, with 10 positions matching TRBD1. V lost 5 bases and J lost 4; bases outside the gene matches: 8. The CDR3 contains 16 residues. Germline V gene lookup returns CDR1 SSHAT and CDR2 FNYEAQ (reference sequence). In nucleotides, the CDR3 is TGTGCCAGCAGCCAAGAGACAGGGGGCGGGTACAATGAGCAGTTCTTC. Residues: CASSQETGGGYNEQFF.

The chain has TRBV7-9 and TRBJ1-4, with D unclear. The CDR3 spans 16 residues. Between the trimmed V and J ends, which lost 5 bases and 0 bases, there was a span of 13 bases. Germline V gene sequence: CDR1 SEHNR, CDR2 FQNEAQ (reference sequence). The CDR3, as DNA: TGTGCCAGCAGCCTACGGGAACTCTCAACTAATGAAAAACTGTTTTTT. This translates into CASSLRELSTNEKLFF.

This clone was seen a handful of times. The DNA for the CDR3 is TGTGCCAGCTCACCGCAGGGGAAGGCCGGGGAGCTGTTTTTT. It specifies CASSPQGKAGELFF. The V call is TRBV18, the J call TRBJ2-2; tentative D call: TRBD1 (6 bases). Germline V gives CDR1 KGHSH, CDR2 LQKENI. CDR3 length: 14 amino acids. Trimming took 3 bases from V and 6 from J, leaving 11 bases between them. Full variable domain (remainder filled in from reference TRBV18 and TRBJ2-2): NAGVMQNPRHLVRRRGQEARLRCSPMKGHSHVYWYRQLPEEGLKFMVYLQKENIIDESGMPKERFSAEFPKEGPSILRIQQVVRGDSAAYFCASSPQGKAGELFFGEGSRLTVL.

The chain is built from TRBV23-1 and TRBJ2-5; D is ambiguous. TRBV23-1 is reported as an ORF; its role is uncertain. Trimming pared 2 bases from V and 9 bases from J, leaving 7 bases between. The CDR3 runs to 11 residues. This CDR3 reads CASSQQLSQYF. CDR3 nucleotides: TGCGCCAGCAGTCAACAGTTATCCCAGTACTTC.

The V call is TRBV10-2, the J call TRBJ1-6; a possible D gene is TRBD1 (5 bases). V gave up 3 bases and J gave up 3 bases, with 12 bases separating them. The length of the CDR3 is 16 residues. CDR1 and CDR2 from the germline V gene are WSHSY and SAAADI. In DNA, the CDR3 is TGCGCCAGCAGTGATGTTGACAGTCTCTATAATTCACCCCTCCACTTT. Amino acid sequence: CASSDVDSLYNSPLHF.

This clone ranks as medium-sized (0.01 to 0.1%). The rearrangement links TRBV9 to TRBJ1-1; D is unresolved. Germline V gene lookup returns CDR1 SGDLS and CDR2 YYNGEE. The V end was cut by 0 bases, the J end by 0 bases, with 6 bases between. The CDR3 covers 14 residues. CDR3 sequence (DNA): TGTGCCAGCAGCGTAGGTCAACTGAACACTGAAGCTTTCTTT. It is translated as CASSVGQLNTEAFF.

This chain joins TRBV5-4 and TRBJ1-1; weak D call: TRBD1 (6 bases). Trimming stripped 4 bases from V and 3 bases from J, with 13 bases between. The CDR3 is 14 residues long. Per the germline V gene, CDR1 is SGHNT and CDR2 is YYREEE (reference sequence). The DNA of the CDR3 is TGTGCCAGCAGCGGGAAGACAGGCTACACTGAAGCTTTCTTT. Translating it yields CASSGKTGYTEAFF.

The V call is TRBV5-4, the J call TRBJ2-3; D gene uncertain. The germline CDR1 and CDR2 sequences are SGHNT and YYREEE (reference sequence). The CDR3 has 13 residues. Trimming stripped 2 bases from V and 6 bases from J, with 10 bases between. This CDR3 is CASSFFSADTQYF. CDR3 nucleotide sequence: TGTGCCAGCAGCTTCTTTAGTGCGGATACGCAGTATTTT.

The CDR3 reads CAISEQASGGAGAQYF. CDR3 DNA sequence: TGTGCCATCAGTGAGCAAGCTAGCGGGGGGGCCGGGGCGCAGTATTTT. The V and J genes are TRBV10-3 and TRBJ2-3; 12 bases fit TRBD2. The CDR3 is 16 residues long. V lost 2 bases to trimming and J lost 10 bases; unmatched junction nucleotides: 10. The V gene's germline CDR1 is ENHRY and CDR2 SYGVKD.

The V call is TRBV7-8, the J call TRBJ2-7; 7 positions match TRBD2. V dropped 5 bases and J dropped 6; count of bases not matched to a gene: 4. The CDR3 extends over 12 amino acids. CDR1 and CDR2 (germline): SGHVS, FQNEAQ. The CDR3 sequence is CASSAREGEQYF. CDR3 coding DNA: TGTGCCAGCAGCGCGAGGGAGGGCGAGCAGTACTTC.

This clone was counted between two and nine times. The chain has TRBV30 and TRBJ1-5; 8 bases are shared with TRBD1. Looked up from germline, CDR1 is GTSNPN and CDR2 is SVGIG (reference sequence). With V trimmed by 5 bases and J by 7 bases, 4 bases remained unmatched. This CDR3 spans 12 amino acids. The CDR3 protein is CAWGQGEQPQHF. CDR3 sequence (DNA): TGTGCCTGGGGACAGGGAGAGCAGCCCCAGCATTTT. Filled out from reference TRBV30 and TRBJ1-5, the complete variable domain reads SQTIHQWPATLVQPVGSPLSLECTVEGTSNPNLYWYRQAAGRGLQLLFYSVGIGQISSEVPQNLSASRPQDRQFILSSKKLLLSDSGFYLCAWGQGEQPQHFGDGTRLSIL.

DNA of the CDR3: TGTGCCAGCTCACCCTTACAGGGGGGTAGAACAGATACGCAGTATTTT. Protein sequence: CASSPLQGGRTDTQYF. The rearrangement joins TRBV18 to TRBJ2-3, with TRBD1 identical over 8 bases. Germline assignment: CDR1 KGHSH and CDR2 LQKENI. V lost 3 bases and J lost 3; bases outside the gene matches: 8. This CDR3 comprises 16 residues.

Comments on this clone: The junction and the germline gene differ at one end; a read error may be behind it. J is TRBJ2-2 and V is TRBV4-3; D may be TRBD2 (5 bases). Per the germline V gene, CDR1 is LGHNA and CDR2 is YSLEER. The CDR3 length is 17 residues. CDR3 protein: CASSQITGGIEHRGAVF. The CDR3 coding sequence is TGCGCCAGCAGCCAAATAACGGGCGGAATCGAACACCGGGGAGCTGTTTTT.

The gene calls are TRBV10-3 and TRBJ1-1; D remains unclear. Germline V gives CDR1 ENHRY, CDR2 SYGVKD. V gave up 4 bases and J gave up 7 bases, with 13 bases separating them. The CDR3 length is 13 residues. CDR3 region: CAISVGGFGEAFF. The CDR3 DNA is TGTGCCATCAGTGTGGGAGGGTTCGGTGAAGCTTTCTTT.

This clone was recorded only once. The rearrangement joins TRBV18 to TRBJ2-5; perhaps TRBD1 as D (5 bases). The CDR3 consists of 12 residues. V dropped 3 bases and J dropped 3 bases, with 5 bases sitting between them. Germline assignment: CDR1 KGHSH and CDR2 LQKENI. The CDR3 bases are TGTGCCAGCTCACCGACAGAAGAGACCCAGTACTTC. It yields the protein CASSPTEETQYF.

This chain connects TRBV4-2 to TRBJ2-5; 8 bases fit TRBD2. The CDR3 has 17 amino acids. The V and J ends lost 0 bases and 5 bases, in that order; junction bases with no gene match: 11. Germline V gene data show CDR1 as LGHNA and CDR2 as YNFKEQ. CDR3 nucleotides: TGTGCCAGCAGCCAAGACCCCGGGGGGGCCTTCGGGGAGACCCAGTACTTC. Residues: CASSQDPGGAFGETQYF.

The chain couples TRBV19 to TRBJ2-2; TRBD1 might be the D (5 bases). The ends were cut back, 6 bases at V and 4 bases at J, with 15 bases in the middle. The CDR3 is 15 amino acids. The germline CDR1 and CDR2 sequences are LNHDA and SQIVND (reference sequence). The chain's CDR3 is CASSPPTVFTGELFF. The CDR3 region has the DNA TGTGCCAGTAGCCCACCGACAGTTTTCACCGGGGAGCTGTTTTTT.

This rearrangement joins TRBV6-5 to TRBJ2-1, with 8 bases that match TRBD2. The CDR3 length is 13 residues. V shed 5 bases and J 12 bases; nucleotides not matched to a gene: 9. Germline CDR1 reads MNHEY; CDR2 reads SVGAGI. Written as DNA, the CDR3 is TGTGCCAGCAGTCTGTCGGTCGGGGGGGGGCAGTTCTTC. Translated, it gives CASSLSVGGGQFF.

This clone was seen only a few times. The chain carries TRBV4-3 and TRBJ1-6; D gene unclear. Trimming took off 4 bases at V and 9 bases at J, with 13 bases between the two ends. CDR3 size: 14 residues. Per the germline V gene, CDR1 is LGHNA and CDR2 is YSLEER. This CDR3 reads CASSLGGVTSPLHF. CDR3 DNA sequence: TGCGCCAGCAGCCTCGGAGGTGTTACTTCACCCCTCCACTTT.

The chain uses TRBV7-2 and TRBJ2-7, with D possibly being TRBD2 (5 bases). V lost 3 bases and J lost 4, with 16 bases in between. Germline V gives CDR1 SGHTA, CDR2 FQGNSA. This CDR3 contains 15 residues. The CDR3 coding sequence is TGTGCCAGCAGCTTGGCCCCGAGGGTGGAGTACGAGCAGTACTTC. Its translation: CASSLAPRVEYEQYF.

The genes are TRBV6-5 and TRBJ2-5; no definite D call. Trimming took 2 bases from V and 2 from J, leaving 12 bases between them. The germline gives CDR1 MNHEY, CDR2 SVGAGI. The CDR3 loop spans 15 amino acids. The CDR3 coding sequence is TGTGCCAGCAGTTACGTCAGGCAAAGACAAGAGACCCAGTACTTC. It codes for CASSYVRQRQETQYF.

The V call is TRBV25-1, the J call TRBJ2-7, with 9 positions matching TRBD2. The germline V gene encodes CDR1 MGHDK and CDR2 SYGVNS. This CDR3 has 14 residues. J lost 6 bases, V lost 4 bases, and 7 bases had no gene match. The CDR3 bases are TGTGCCAGCAGTGTCGGTCTAGCGGGGTCCGAGCAGTACTTC. Protein sequence: CASSVGLAGSEQYF.